The subject of this entry is one T cell receptor beta chain. Its specificity is unknown. V was pared by 5 bases and J by 7 bases, with 8 bases between. Germline CDR1 reads SNHLY; CDR2 reads FYNNEI. This CDR3 contains 11 residues. This entry comes from a study of T cell responses to AZD1222 COVID-19 vaccine. Overall study context: Second-dose intervals of approximately 4 or approximately 12 weeks were pooled. Study-level points and caveats: Most donors were white British and more were female, and clonal diversity was possibly underestimated. Spike-specific TCR breadth and depth were elevated following two AZD1222 doses. The study reported that nearly half of spike-specific TCRs target unmutated variant regions.

This table comes from immunoSEQ multiplex PCR, and its TCRdb copy is limited to in-frame clones, with some not included. In the table there are over 120,000 clones, over 75% of which are singletons. The input for sequencing was peripheral blood, taken on day 0 of AZD1222 vaccination. The receptor was isolated from an adult in good health. This chain links TRBV2 with TRBJ1-1; D not resolved. The CDR3 here is CASSLLYEAFF. CDR3 coding DNA: TGTGCCAGCAGTCTACTTTATGAAGCTTTCTTT.